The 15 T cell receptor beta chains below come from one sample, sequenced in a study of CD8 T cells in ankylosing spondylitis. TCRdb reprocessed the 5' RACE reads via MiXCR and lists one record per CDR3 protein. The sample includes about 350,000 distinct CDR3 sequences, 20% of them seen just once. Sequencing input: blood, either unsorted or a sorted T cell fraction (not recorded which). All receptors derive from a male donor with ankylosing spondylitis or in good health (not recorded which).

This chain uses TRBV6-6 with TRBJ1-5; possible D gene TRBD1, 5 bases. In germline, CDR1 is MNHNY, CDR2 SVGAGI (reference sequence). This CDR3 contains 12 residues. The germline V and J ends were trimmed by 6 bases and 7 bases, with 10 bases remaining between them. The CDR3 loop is CASRNGGQPQHF. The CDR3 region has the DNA TGTGCCAGCAGAAATGGGGGGCAGCCCCAGCATTTT.

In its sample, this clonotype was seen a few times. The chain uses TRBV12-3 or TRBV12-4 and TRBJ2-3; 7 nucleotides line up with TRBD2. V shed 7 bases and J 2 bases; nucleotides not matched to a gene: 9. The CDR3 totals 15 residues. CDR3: CASTPWRGSTDTQYF. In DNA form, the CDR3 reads TGTGCCAGCACCCCGTGGCGGGGGTCCACAGATACGCAGTATTTT.

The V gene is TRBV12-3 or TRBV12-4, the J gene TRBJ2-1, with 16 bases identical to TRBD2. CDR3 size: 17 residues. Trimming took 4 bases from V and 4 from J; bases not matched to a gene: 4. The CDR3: CASSSGTSGGAYNEQFF. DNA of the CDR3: TGTGCCAGCAGTTCGGGGACTAGCGGGGGGGCGTACAATGAGCAGTTCTTC.

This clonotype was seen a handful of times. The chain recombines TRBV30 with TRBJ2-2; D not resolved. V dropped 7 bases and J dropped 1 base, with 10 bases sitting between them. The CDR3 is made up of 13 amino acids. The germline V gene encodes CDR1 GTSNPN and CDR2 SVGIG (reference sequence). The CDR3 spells CALPQMNTGELFF. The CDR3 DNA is TGTGCCTTACCCCAGATGAACACCGGGGAGCTGTTTTTT.

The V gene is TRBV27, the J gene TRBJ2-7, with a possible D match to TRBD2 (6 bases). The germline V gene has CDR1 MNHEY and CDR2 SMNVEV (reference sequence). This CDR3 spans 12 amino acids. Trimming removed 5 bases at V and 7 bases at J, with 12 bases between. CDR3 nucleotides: TGTGCCAGCAGTCAAGCAGGGAGGGAGCAGTACTTC. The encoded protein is CASSQAGREQYF.

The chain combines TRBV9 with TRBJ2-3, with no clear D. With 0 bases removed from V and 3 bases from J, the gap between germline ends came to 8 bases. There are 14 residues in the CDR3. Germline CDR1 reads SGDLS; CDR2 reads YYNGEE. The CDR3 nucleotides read TGTGCCAGCAGCGTAGTGAGTAGGACAGATACGCAGTATTTT. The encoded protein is CASSVVSRTDTQYF.

This chain's CDR3 is CASSVEGGLYNEQFF. The CDR3 region has the DNA TGTGCCAGCAGCGTGGAGGGGGGACTGTACAATGAGCAGTTCTTC. The gene calls are TRBV9 and TRBJ2-1; possibly TRBD1 or TRBD2 for D (6 bases each). Germline CDR1 is SGDLS and CDR2 is YYNGEE. This CDR3 is built from 15 residues. Between the trimmed V and J ends, which lost 2 bases and 4 bases, there was a span of 13 bases.

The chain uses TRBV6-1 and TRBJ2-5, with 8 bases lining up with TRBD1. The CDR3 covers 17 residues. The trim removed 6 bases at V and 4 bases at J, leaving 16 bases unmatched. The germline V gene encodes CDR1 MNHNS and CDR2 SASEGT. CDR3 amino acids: CASSAPGYDRGPETQYF. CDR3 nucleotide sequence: TGTGCCAGCAGCGCCCCTGGCTACGACAGGGGCCCAGAGACCCAGTACTTC.

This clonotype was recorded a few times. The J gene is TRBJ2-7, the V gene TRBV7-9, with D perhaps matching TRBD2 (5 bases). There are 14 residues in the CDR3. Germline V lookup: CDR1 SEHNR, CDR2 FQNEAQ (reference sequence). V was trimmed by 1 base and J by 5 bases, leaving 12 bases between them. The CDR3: CASSLVGAAHEQYF. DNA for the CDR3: TGTGCCAGCAGCTTAGTGGGAGCGGCCCACGAGCAGTACTTC.

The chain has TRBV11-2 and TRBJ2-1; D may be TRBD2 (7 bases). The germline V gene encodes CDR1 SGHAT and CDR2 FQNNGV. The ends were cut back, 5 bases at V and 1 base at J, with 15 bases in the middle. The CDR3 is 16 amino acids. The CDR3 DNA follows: TGTGCCAGCAGCCCCCTGCGGGGGCTTTCCTACAATGAGCAGTTCTTC. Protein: CASSPLRGLSYNEQFF.

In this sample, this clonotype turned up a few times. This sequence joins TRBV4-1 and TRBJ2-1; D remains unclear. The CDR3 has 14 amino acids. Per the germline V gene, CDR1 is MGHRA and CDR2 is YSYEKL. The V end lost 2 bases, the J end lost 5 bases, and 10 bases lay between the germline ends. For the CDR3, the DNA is TGCGCCAGCAGCCAATTGGGGTCAGACAATGAGCAGTTCTTC. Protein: CASSQLGSDNEQFF.

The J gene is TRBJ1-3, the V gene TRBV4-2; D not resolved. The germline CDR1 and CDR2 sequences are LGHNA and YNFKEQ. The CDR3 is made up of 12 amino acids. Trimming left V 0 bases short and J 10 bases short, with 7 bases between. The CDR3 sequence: CASSQEGPTIYF. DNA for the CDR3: TGTGCCAGCAGCCAAGAAGGTCCGACCATATATTTT.

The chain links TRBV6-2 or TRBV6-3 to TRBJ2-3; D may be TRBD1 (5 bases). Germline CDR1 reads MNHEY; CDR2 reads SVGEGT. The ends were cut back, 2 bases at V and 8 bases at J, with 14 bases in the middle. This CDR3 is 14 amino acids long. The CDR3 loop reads CASSYGLEGATQYF. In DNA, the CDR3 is TGTGCCAGCAGTTACGGCCTAGAAGGGGCTACGCAGTATTTT.

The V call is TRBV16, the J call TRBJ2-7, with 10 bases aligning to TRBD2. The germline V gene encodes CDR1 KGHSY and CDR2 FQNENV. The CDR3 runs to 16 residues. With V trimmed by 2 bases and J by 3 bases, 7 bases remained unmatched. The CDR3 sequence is CASSQPGASGGYEQYF. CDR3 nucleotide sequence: TGTGCCAGCAGCCAACCGGGGGCTAGCGGGGGCTACGAGCAGTACTTC.

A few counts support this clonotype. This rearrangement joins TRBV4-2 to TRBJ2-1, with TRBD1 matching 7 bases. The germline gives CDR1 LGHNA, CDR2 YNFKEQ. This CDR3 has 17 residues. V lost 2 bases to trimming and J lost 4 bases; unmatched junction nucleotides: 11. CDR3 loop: CASSQKSTGALYNEQFF. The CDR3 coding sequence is TGTGCCAGCAGCCAAAAGAGTACAGGGGCTTTGTACAATGAGCAGTTCTTC.